These T cell receptor beta chains were read from a single sample in a study of blood T cell repertoires in COVID-19. Measured with immunoSEQ multiplex PCR; TCRdb has only the in-frame clones, and not every one. This table holds fewer than 30,000 clones, 80% to 90% found once. Sequenced sample: peripheral blood. The receptors derive from a man between 60 and 75 years old with acute or convalescent COVID-19. Both conserved end residues are trimmed from each CDR3. The D gene is left open where the match is weak.

>NA|TRBV4-2|TRBJ1-3
ASSQDRGSGNTIY
>TRBD1|TRBV2|TRBJ2-7
ASSFLLDRGVEQY
>TRBD2|TRBV5-4|TRBJ2-3
ASSLGLSGGTDTQY
>TRBD1|TRBV5-1|TRBJ1-2
ASSLGLQGVGNYGYT
>NA|TRBV2|TRBJ2-6
ASSGSGSSGANVLT
>TRBD1|TRBV20-1|TRBJ1-2
SASGQGADSPLNGYT
>TRBD1|TRBV5-1|TRBJ1-2
ASSPADRADYGYT
>TRBD1|TRBV27|TRBJ1-1
ASSWGDRGHAEAF
>TRBD1|TRBV14|TRBJ1-4
ASSQFQGGKLF
>NA|TRBV2|TRBJ1-5
ASSEGGNQPQH
>NA|TRBV19|TRBJ1-5
ASSGGGTNQPQH
>TRBD2|TRBV7-9|TRBJ2-1
ASSLALLAEGDEQF
>NA|TRBV7-6|TRBJ2-2
ASSLGQGGTGELF
>NA|TRBV28|TRBJ1-2
ASSPEANYGYT
>NA|TRBV5-1|TRBJ1-6
ASSLEGDYNSPLH
>NA|TRBV6-5|TRBJ1-1
ASSLVNLLAGTEAF
>NA|TRBV6-5|TRBJ1-6
ASSAGQGLTSPLH
>NA|TRBV2|TRBJ1-5
ASSEGASVGNQPQH
>NA|TRBV6-8|TRBJ2-2
AKRGGNTGELF
>NA|TRBV3-1/TRBV3-2|TRBJ2-7
ASSHSDRGSYEQY
>NA|TRBV18|TRBJ2-5
ASSLNTGLRETQY
>NA|TRBV6-5|TRBJ1-4
ASSSGGPRSFAKLF
>TRBD2|TRBV7-2|TRBJ2-7
ASSLAAGGYEQY
>NA|TRBV10-2|TRBJ1-1
ASRNRVDTEAF
>NA|TRBV24-1|TRBJ2-3
ATSDFSNGSTDTQY
>TRBD1|TRBV28|TRBJ2-3
ASSRGQGLPDTQY
>TRBD2|TRBV27|TRBJ2-7
ASSLSSGGGAYEQY
>NA|TRBV25-1|TRBJ1-1
ASSPGGGGEAF
>NA|TRBV19|TRBJ1-4
ASRFRPGDEKLF
>NA|TRBV12-2|TRBJ1-2
ASRFPEARGNYGYT
>NA|TRBV4-1|TRBJ2-7
ASSRPGTGDYEQY
>NA|TRBV28|TRBJ1-2
ASSLRTSANYGYT
>TRBD1|TRBV14|TRBJ2-2
ASSQAPGGLNTGELF
>NA|TRBV21-1|TRBJ1-5
ASTHEWPLTGVCQPQH
>NA|TRBV15|TRBJ1-1
ATSSSPTGGRLMNTEAF
>TRBD2|TRBV5-4|TRBJ2-1
ASRFSGGAYNEQF
>NA|TRBV28|TRBJ1-6
ASSFSGNSPLH
>TRBD1|TRBV5-6|TRBJ1-1
ASSSVDRDAEAF
>NA|TRBV19|TRBJ1-5
ASSMQQEQPQH
>NA|TRBV14|TRBJ2-7
ASSLRQSYEQY
>TRBD1|TRBV15|TRBJ1-2
ATSRDRLTGREGYT
>NA|TRBV5-1|TRBJ2-2
ASSPGLTNTGELF
>NA|TRBV6-5|TRBJ1-6
ASSYVSGTLH
>TRBD2|TRBV7-3|TRBJ2-1
ASSGGLAGVDEQF
>NA|TRBV12-3/TRBV12-4|TRBJ2-2
ASSPAGELF
>TRBD2|TRBV30|TRBJ2-1
AWSDLSSGSYNEQF
>NA|TRBV24-1|TRBJ2-5
ATSDLRDYQETQY
>NA|TRBV5-6|TRBJ1-5
ASSLQGYDQPQH
>NA|TRBV7-2|TRBJ1-1
ASSFQGPRTEAF
>TRBD2|TRBV12-3/TRBV12-4|TRBJ2-5
ASNGRGEETQY
>NA|TRBV5-6|TRBJ2-7
ASSPGSSYEQY